Each of the 9 T cell receptor beta chains below was sequenced from the same sample in a study of blood T cell repertoires in COVID-19. The protocol was immunoSEQ multiplex PCR, while the TCRdb copy is restricted to in-frame clones and leaves out a portion. The data show more than 35,000 clones, 80% to 90% seen once. Sequencing input: peripheral blood. All receptors come from a human donor in a cohort sampled during active COVID-19.

The chain couples TRBV5-1 to TRBJ1-5; TRBD1 might be the D (5 bases). This CDR3 spans 14 amino acids. Trimming took off 2 bases at V and 5 bases at J, with 11 bases between the two ends. Germline V lookup: CDR1 SGHRS, CDR2 YFSETQ. The DNA of the CDR3 is TGCGCCAGCAGCTTTGCGGGGGGGGATCAGCCCCAGCATTTT. Translation gives CASSFAGGDQPQHF.

This clone showed up just once. The chain uses TRBV6-5 and TRBJ1-2; D may be TRBD1 (6 bases). CDR1 and CDR2 (germline): MNHEY, SVGAGI. The germline V and J ends were trimmed by 7 bases and 0 bases, with 15 bases remaining between them. The CDR3 has 15 residues. CDR3 bases: TGTGCCAGCACCCACCAACAGGGATCTAACTATGGCTACACCTTC. Encoded protein: CASTHQQGSNYGYTF.

The chain combines TRBV5-4 with TRBJ2-7, with 11 bases fitting TRBD1. V trimming: 4 bases; J trimming: 5 bases; junction bases outside the gene matches: 8. Germline V lookup: CDR1 SGHNT, CDR2 YYREEE (reference sequence). The CDR3 runs to 15 residues. Here the CDR3 DNA reads TGTGCCAGCAGCGGAAGGGACAGGGGGATGGACGAGCAGTACTTC. Amino acid sequence: CASSGRDRGMDEQYF.

The rearrangement uses TRBV6-5 and TRBJ1-5; D is unresolved. The CDR3 sequence is 13 residues long. Trimming shortened V by 8 bases and J by 3 bases, and 11 bases separated the two germline ends. Looked up from germline, CDR1 is MNHEY and CDR2 is SVGAGI. The CDR3 loop reads CASGADFNQPQHF. The CDR3 DNA is TGTGCCAGCGGAGCGGACTTCAATCAGCCCCAGCATTTT.

This clone was observed once. The chain uses TRBV12-5 and TRBJ2-1; D is possibly TRBD2 (5 bases). This CDR3 is built from 14 residues. Trimming pared 0 bases from V and 5 bases from J, leaving 8 bases between. Germline V lookup: CDR1 LGHNT, CDR2 FRNRAP. The CDR3 sequence is CASGLVFGNNEQFF. CDR3 DNA: TGTGCTAGTGGTTTGGTATTCGGGAACAATGAGCAGTTCTTC.

The rearrangement links TRBV2 to TRBJ2-5; 7 bases align to TRBD1. V lost 10 bases, J lost 4 bases, and 0 bases stayed unmatched. CDR3 length: 10 amino acids. The germline V gene has CDR1 SNHLY and CDR2 FYNNEI. CDR3 DNA: TGTGCCACAGGGGGAGAGACCCAGTACTTC. It specifies CATGGETQYF.

This clone was seen once. The chain employs TRBV4-1 and TRBJ1-2, with 9 bases fitting TRBD1. Germline CDR1 MGHRA, CDR2 YSYEKL. This CDR3 spans 14 amino acids. The junction had 5 bases not matched to a gene; V was cut back by 5 bases and J by 4 bases. As DNA, the CDR3 is TGCGCCAGCAGCACAGGGACAGGGCCCTATGGCTACACCTTC. Its translation is CASSTGTGPYGYTF.

The chain links TRBV5-1 to TRBJ2-7; D is possibly TRBD1 (5 bases). The CDR3 has 14 residues. Germline V lookup: CDR1 SGHRS, CDR2 YFSETQ. Trimming stripped 0 bases from V and 3 bases from J, with 10 bases between. The CDR3 sequence is CASSLVPTVYEQYF. In DNA, the CDR3 is TGCGCCAGCAGCTTGGTCCCGACAGTCTACGAGCAGTACTTC.

This chain connects TRBV6-2 or TRBV6-3 to TRBJ1-6, with TRBD1 as a possible D gene (6 bases). The CDR3 extends over 16 amino acids. Germline assignment: CDR1 MNHEY and CDR2 SVGEGT. V was shortened by 5 bases and J by 7 bases, with 18 bases between the two germline ends. The CDR3: CASSPPRTATNSPLHF. CDR3 nucleotides: TGTGCCAGCAGTCCCCCGAGGACAGCGACGAATTCACCCCTCCACTTT.